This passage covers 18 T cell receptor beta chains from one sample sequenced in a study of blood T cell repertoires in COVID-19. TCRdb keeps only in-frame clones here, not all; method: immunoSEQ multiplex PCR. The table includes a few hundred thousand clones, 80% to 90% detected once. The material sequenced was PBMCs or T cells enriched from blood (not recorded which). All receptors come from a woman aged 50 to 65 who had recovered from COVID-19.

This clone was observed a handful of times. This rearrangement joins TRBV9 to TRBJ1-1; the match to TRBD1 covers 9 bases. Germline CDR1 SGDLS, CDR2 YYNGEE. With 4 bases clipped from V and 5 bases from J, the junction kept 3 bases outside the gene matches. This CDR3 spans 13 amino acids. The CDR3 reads CASSQGQGTEAFF. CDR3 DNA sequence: TGTGCCAGCAGCCAGGGACAGGGTACTGAAGCTTTCTTT.

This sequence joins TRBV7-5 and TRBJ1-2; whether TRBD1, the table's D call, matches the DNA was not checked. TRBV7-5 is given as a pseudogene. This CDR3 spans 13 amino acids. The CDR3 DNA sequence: TGTGCCAGAAGCTTACGACAGTCTTACGGCTACACCTTC. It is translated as CARSLRQSYGYTF.

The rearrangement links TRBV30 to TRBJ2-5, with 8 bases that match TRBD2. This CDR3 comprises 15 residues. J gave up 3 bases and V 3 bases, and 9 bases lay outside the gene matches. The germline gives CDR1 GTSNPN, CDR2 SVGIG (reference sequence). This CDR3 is CAWRGIGLAEETQYF. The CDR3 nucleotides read TGTGCCTGGAGGGGAATCGGACTAGCCGAAGAGACCCAGTACTTC. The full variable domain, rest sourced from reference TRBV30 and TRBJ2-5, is SQTIHQWPATLVQPVGSPLSLECTVEGTSNPNLYWYRQAAGRGLQLLFYSVGIGQISSEVPQNLSASRPQDRQFILSSKKLLLSDSGFYLCAWRGIGLAEETQYFGPGTRLLVL.

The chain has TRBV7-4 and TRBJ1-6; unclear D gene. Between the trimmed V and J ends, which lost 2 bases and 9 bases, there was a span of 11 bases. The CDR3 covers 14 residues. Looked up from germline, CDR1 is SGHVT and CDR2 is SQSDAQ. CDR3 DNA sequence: TGTGCCAGCAGCTTATTTCGGTGTGCTTCACCCCTCCACTTT. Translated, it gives CASSLFRCASPLHF.

CDR3 in DNA: TGTGCCAGCAGCGGCTCCGGGACTACCTCTTTCGAGCAGTACTTC. It encodes CASSGSGTTSFEQYF. The chain uses TRBV9 and TRBJ2-7; 7 bases line up with TRBD2. After removal of 3 bases from V and 6 bases from J, the junction contained 12 bases not matched to a gene. CDR1 and CDR2 (germline): SGDLS, YYNGEE. The CDR3 has 15 residues.

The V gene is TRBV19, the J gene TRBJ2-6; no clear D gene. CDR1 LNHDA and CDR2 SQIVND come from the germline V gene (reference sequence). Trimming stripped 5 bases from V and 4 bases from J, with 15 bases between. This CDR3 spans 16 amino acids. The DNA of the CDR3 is TGTGCCAGTAGTCCCTTTCCTTATTCCGGGGCCAACGTCCTGACTTTC. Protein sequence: CASSPFPYSGANVLTF.

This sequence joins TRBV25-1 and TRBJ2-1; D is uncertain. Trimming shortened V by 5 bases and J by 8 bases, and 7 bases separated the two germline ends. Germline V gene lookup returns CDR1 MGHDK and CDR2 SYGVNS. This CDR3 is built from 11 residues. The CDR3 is CASSPLYEQFF. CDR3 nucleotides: TGTGCCAGCAGTCCACTCTATGAGCAGTTCTTC.

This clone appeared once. The CDR3 sequence is CASSPRTVVYEQYF. The CDR3 DNA is TGTGCCAGCAGCCCGCGGACAGTAGTCTACGAGCAGTACTTC. The chain uses TRBV7-9 and TRBJ2-7, with D possibly being TRBD1 (6 bases). Trimming stripped 5 bases from V and 3 bases from J, with 14 bases between. The CDR3 is 14 amino acids. Germline V gene lookup returns CDR1 SEHNR and CDR2 FQNEAQ (reference sequence).

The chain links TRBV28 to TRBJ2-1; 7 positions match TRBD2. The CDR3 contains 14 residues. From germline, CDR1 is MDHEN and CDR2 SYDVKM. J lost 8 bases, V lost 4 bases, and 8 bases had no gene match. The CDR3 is CASSWTRGEDEQFF. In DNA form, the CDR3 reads TGTGCCAGCAGTTGGACTAGGGGCGAGGATGAGCAGTTCTTC.

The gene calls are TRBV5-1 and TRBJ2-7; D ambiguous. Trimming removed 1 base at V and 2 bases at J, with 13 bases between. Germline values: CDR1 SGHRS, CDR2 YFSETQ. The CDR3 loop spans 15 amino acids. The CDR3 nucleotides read TGCGCCAGCAGCTTGTGGGCCGGCCCACCCTACGAGCAGTACTTC. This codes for CASSLWAGPPYEQYF.

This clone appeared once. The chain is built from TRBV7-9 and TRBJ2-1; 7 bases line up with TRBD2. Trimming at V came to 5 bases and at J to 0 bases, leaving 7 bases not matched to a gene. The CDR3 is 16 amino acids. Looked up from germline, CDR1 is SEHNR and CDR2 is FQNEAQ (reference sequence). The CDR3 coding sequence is TGTGCCAGCAGCCGGGGACTATTGAGCTCCTACAATGAGCAGTTCTTC. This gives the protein CASSRGLLSSYNEQFF.

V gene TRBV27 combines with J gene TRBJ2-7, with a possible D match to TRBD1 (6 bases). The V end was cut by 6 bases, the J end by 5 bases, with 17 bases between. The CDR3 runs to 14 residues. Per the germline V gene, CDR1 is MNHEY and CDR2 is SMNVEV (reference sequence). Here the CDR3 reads CASRGVGTPNEQYF. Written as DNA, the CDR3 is TGTGCCAGCAGGGGGGTGGGGACACCGAACGAGCAGTACTTC.

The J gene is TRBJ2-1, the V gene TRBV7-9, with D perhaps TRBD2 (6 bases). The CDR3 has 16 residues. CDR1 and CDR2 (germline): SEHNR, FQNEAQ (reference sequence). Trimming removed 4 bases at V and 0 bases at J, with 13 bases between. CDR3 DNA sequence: TGTGCCAGCAGCTCCCGAAGCGGGCCCTCCTACAATGAGCAGTTCTTC. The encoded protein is CASSSRSGPSYNEQFF. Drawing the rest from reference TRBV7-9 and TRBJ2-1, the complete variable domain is DTGVSQNPRHKITKRGQNVTFRCDPISEHNRLYWYRQTLGQGPEFLTYFQNEAQLEKSRLLSDRFSAERPKGSFSTLEIQRTEQGDSAMYLCASSSRSGPSYNEQFFGPGTRLTVL.

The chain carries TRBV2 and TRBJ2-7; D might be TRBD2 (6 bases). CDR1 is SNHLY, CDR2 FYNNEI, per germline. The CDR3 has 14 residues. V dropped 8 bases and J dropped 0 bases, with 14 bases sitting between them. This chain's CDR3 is CASSGTPSSYEQYF. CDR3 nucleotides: TGTGCCAGCTCCGGGACTCCGAGCTCCTACGAGCAGTACTTC.

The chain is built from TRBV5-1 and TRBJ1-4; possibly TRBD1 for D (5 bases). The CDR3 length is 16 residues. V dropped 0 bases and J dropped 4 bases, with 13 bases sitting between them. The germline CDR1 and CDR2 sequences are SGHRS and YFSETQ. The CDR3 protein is CASSLGGSQLNEKLFF. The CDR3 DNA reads TGCGCCAGCAGCTTGGGGGGCAGCCAACTTAATGAAAAACTGTTTTTT.

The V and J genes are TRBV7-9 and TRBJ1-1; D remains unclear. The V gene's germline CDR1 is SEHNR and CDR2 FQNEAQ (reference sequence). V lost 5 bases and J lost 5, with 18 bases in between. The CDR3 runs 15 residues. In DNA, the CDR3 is TGTGCCAGCAGCACCCGATTGGGCCGTTTGACTGAAGCTTTCTTT. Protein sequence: CASSTRLGRLTEAFF.

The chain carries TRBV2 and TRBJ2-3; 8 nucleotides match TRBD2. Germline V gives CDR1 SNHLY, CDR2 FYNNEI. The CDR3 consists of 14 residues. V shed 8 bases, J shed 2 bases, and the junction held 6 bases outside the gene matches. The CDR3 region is CASLTSGDTDTQYF. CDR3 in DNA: TGTGCCAGCTTAACTAGCGGTGACACAGATACGCAGTATTTT.

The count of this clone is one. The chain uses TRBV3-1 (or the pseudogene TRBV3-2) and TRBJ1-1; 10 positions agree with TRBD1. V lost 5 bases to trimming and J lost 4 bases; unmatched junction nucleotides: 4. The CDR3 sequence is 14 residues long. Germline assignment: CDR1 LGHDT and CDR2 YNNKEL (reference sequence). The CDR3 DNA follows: TGTGCCAGCAGCAAGGGACAGGGGAGCACTGAAGCTTTCTTT. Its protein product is CASSKGQGSTEAFF.